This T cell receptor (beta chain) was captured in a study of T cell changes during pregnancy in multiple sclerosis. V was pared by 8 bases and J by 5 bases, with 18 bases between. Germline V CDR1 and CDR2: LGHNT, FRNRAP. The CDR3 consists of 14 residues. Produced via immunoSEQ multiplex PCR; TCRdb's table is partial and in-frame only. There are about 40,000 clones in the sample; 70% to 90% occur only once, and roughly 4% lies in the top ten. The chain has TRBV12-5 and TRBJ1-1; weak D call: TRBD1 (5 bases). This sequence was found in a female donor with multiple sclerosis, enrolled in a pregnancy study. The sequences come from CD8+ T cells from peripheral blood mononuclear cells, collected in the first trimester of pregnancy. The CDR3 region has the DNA TGTGCTAGTAGCCCCATGGGGGGAGGGACTGAAGCTTTCTTT. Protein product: CASSPMGGGTEAFF.